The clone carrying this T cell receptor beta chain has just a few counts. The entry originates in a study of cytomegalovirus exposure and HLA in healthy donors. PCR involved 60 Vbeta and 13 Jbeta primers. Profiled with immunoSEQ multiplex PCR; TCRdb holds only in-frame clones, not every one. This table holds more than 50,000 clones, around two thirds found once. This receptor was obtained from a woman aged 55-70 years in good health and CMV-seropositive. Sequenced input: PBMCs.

CDR3 in amino acids: CASSSQGSPYSNQPQHF. The CDR3 DNA reads TGTGCCAGCAGTTCACAGGGAAGTCCCTATAGCAATCAGCCCCAGCATTTT. This chain links TRBV2 with TRBJ1-5; D perhaps matches TRBD1 (6 bases). From germline, CDR1 is SNHLY and CDR2 FYNNEI. V lost 5 bases, J lost 0 bases, and 17 bases lay in between. CDR3 length: 17 residues.